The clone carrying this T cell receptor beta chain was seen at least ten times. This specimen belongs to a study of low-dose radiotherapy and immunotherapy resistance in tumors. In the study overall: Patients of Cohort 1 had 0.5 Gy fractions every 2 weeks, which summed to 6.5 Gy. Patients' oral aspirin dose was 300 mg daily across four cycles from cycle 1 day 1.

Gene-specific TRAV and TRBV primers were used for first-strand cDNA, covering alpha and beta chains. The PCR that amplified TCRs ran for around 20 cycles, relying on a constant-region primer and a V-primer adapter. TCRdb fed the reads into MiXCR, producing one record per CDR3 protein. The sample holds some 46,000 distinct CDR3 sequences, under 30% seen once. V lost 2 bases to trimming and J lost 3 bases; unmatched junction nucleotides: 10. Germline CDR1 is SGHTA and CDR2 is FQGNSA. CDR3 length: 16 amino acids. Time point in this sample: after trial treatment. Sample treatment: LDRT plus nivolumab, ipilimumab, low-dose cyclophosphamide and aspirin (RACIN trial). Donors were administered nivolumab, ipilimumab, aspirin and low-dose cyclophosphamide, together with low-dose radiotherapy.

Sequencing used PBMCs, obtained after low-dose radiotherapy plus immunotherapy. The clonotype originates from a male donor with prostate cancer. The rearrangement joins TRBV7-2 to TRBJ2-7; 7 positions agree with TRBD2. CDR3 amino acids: CASSLHQWAGDYEQYF. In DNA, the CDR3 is TGTGCCAGCAGCTTACACCAGTGGGCGGGGGACTACGAGCAGTACTTC. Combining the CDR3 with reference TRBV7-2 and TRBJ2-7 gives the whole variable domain GAGVSQSPSNKVTEKGKDVELRCDPISGHTALYWYRQSLGQGLEFLIYFQGNSAPDKSGLPSDRFSAERTGGSVSTLTIQRTQQEDSAVYLCASSLHQWAGDYEQYFGPGTRLTVT.